This T cell receptor (beta chain) came from a study of graft-versus-host responses after intestinal transplantation. Background on the study: Induction using anti-thymocyte globulin, followed by tacrolimus and steroids for 2 to 4 years, was given to all recipients.

Deletions cut 3 bases from V and 6 bases from J, with 9 bases between. The CDR3 has 13 amino acids. Germline V CDR1 and CDR2: SEHNR, FQNEAQ (reference sequence). TCRdb keeps only in-frame clones here, not all; method: immunoSEQ multiplex PCR. The data hold about 43,000 clones, with about 95% observed a single time. The origin of this receptor is a human patient who received an intestinal transplant, so some T cells may come from the graft donor. The sequencing used PBMCs, collected about 11 months after intestinal transplant. This chain uses TRBV7-9 with TRBJ1-3; no clear D gene. CDR3 residues: CASSFGLVNTIYF. The CDR3 DNA reads as TGTGCCAGCAGCTTCGGACTGGTAAACACCATATATTTT.